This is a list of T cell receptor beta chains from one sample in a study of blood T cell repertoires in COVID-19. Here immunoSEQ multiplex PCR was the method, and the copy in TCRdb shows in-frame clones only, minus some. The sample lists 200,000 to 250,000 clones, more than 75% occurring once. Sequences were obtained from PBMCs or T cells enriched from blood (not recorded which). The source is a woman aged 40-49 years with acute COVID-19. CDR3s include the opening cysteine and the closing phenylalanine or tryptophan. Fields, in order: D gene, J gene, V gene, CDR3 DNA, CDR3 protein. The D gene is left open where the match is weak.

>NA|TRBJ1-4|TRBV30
TGTGCCTGGAGCAGCGGGGGAAAACTGTTTTTT
CAWSSGGKLFF
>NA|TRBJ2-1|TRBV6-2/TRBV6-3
TGTGCCAGCAGTTACAGGACTGTTAACAATGAGCAGTTCTTC
CASSYRTVNNEQFF
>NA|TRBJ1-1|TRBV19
TGTGCCAGTAGTATGAATCCGCGGACAGCCGAAGCTTTCTTT
CASSMNPRTAEAFF
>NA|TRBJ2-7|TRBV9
TGTGCCAGCAGCCCTCTGCCGAGACCCACTAATCACGAGCAGTACTTC
CASSPLPRPTNHEQYF
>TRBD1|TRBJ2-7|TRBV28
TGTGCCAGCAGGGGGACAGGGGACCTCTACGAGCAGTACTTC
CASRGTGDLYEQYF
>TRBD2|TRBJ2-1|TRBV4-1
TGCGCCAGCAGCCTAACCGGGACTAGCGGGGGGGGCAACTACAATGAGCAGTTCTTC
CASSLTGTSGGGNYNEQFF
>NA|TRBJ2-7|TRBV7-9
TGTGCCAGCAGCTTACTGAGGAATCCCGAGCAGTACTTC
CASSLLRNPEQYF
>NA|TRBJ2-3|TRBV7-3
TGTGCCAGCAGCTTAGGGGGACGGGGGACCACAGATACGCAGTATTTT
CASSLGGRGTTDTQYF
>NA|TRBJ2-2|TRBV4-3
TGCGCCAGCAGCCAACCACTAGCAACCACCGGGGAGCTGTTTTTT
CASSQPLATTGELFF
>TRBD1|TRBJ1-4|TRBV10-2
TGCGCCAGCAGTGAGTCTACAGGGGGCCCTGAAAAACTGTTTTTT
CASSESTGGPEKLFF